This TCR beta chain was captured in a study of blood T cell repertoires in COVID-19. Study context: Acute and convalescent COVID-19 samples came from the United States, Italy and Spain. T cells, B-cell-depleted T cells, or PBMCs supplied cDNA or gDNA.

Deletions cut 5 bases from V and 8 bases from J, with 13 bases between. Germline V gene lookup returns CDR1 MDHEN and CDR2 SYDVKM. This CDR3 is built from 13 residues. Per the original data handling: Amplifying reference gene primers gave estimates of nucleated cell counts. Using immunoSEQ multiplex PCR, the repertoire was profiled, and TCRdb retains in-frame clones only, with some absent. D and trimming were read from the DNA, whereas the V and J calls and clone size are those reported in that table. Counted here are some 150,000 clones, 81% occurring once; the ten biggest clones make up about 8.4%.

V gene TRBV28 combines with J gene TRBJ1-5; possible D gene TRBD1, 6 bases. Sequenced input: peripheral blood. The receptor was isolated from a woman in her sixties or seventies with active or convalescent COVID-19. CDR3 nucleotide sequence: TGTGCCAGCAGTGTACAGGGTTTTGAGCCCCAGCATTTT. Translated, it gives CASSVQGFEPQHF.